This TCR beta chain appears in the sequencing data of a study of blood T cell repertoires in COVID-19. For the study at large: Some COVID-19 samples were acute and others convalescent; all came from the United States, Italy and Spain. The cDNA or gDNA used as material had been derived from T cells, B-cell-depleted T cells, or PBMCs.

Original analysis: Amplification of reference gene primers provided the estimated nucleated cell counts. Some clones are missing from TCRdb's copy, which holds only in-frame ones; the method was immunoSEQ multiplex PCR. V, J and clone size are those of that table, while D and trimming were read from the DNA. The sample has roughly 120,000 clones; roughly 90% are singletons. With 4 bases clipped from V and 8 bases from J, the junction kept 8 bases outside the gene matches. This CDR3 has 14 residues. From germline, CDR1 is LGHDT and CDR2 YNNKEL (reference sequence). V is TRBV3-1 (or the pseudogene TRBV3-2) and J is TRBJ1-2, with 9 positions matching TRBD1. The sample taken for sequencing was peripheral blood. The source of this sequence is a human donor in a cohort sampled during active COVID-19. The CDR3 region has the DNA TGTGCCAGCAGCCCCCGGGACAGGGAAAGCGGCTACACCTTC. Translating it yields CASSPRDRESGYTF.